The present T cell receptor beta chain was sequenced within a study of blood T cell repertoires in COVID-19. In the original workflow: Amplification from reference gene primers served as the basis for estimated nucleated cell counts. Profiled with immunoSEQ multiplex PCR; TCRdb holds only in-frame clones, not every one. The V and J calls and clone size are taken from that table; D and trimming were inferred from the DNA. The table has approximately 120,000 clones, more than 75% seen once; the top ten hold 1.5% to 1.7%. Germline-derived CDR1 and CDR2 are KGHSH and LQKENI. This CDR3 comprises 13 residues. Deletions cut 6 bases from V and 0 bases from J, with 7 bases between.

Sequenced input: peripheral blood. J is TRBJ2-3 and V is TRBV18, with D maybe TRBD1 (5 bases). This sequence originates from a human donor in a cohort sampled during active COVID-19. The CDR3, as DNA: TGTGCCAGCTCGGACATCAGCACAGATACGCAGTATTTT. As protein: CASSDISTDTQYF.